The 14 T cell receptor beta chains listed next were all sequenced from one sample in a study of response to subunit inactivated influenza vaccine. TCRdb passed the RT-PCR reads through MiXCR, listing each CDR3 protein once. The sample lists 700,000 to 800,000 distinct CDR3 sequences, less than 20% occurring once. The sample was PBMCs from blood, taken 5 days after vaccination. The receptors come from a man in his fifties or sixties who received an inactivated influenza vaccine.

The chain recombines TRBV24-1 with TRBJ2-5; D perhaps matches TRBD2 (6 bases). This CDR3 contains 15 residues. Between the trimmed V and J ends, which lost 6 bases and 1 base, there was a span of 14 bases. Per germline, CDR1 KGHDR and CDR2 SFDVKD. The CDR3 DNA sequence: TGTGCCACCAGTTTAGGCGGGGCCCTCCAAGAGACCCAGTACTTC. This sequence encodes CATSLGGALQETQYF.

This clonotype was seen only once. This chain links TRBV9 with TRBJ2-1, with TRBD1 matching over 11 bases. Per the germline V gene, CDR1 is SGDLS and CDR2 is YYNGEE. The CDR3 runs to 15 residues. The trim removed 4 bases at V and 6 bases at J, leaving 6 bases unmatched. The CDR3 sequence is CASSKVGQGGNEQFF. Here the CDR3 DNA reads TGTGCCAGCAGCAAAGTGGGACAGGGGGGCAATGAGCAGTTCTTC.

This clonotype came up a few times. The J gene is TRBJ2-7, the V gene TRBV4-1; D remains unclear. Trimming took 3 bases from V and 6 from J, leaving 12 bases between them. Germline V gene sequence: CDR1 MGHRA, CDR2 YSYEKL. This CDR3 has 13 amino acids. CDR3 bases: TGCGCCAGCAGCCAGACCCTTGCGTCCGAGCAGTACTTC. This codes for CASSQTLASEQYF.

The V and J genes are TRBV6-1 and TRBJ2-5; the D gene is possibly TRBD1 (6 bases). Germline loops: CDR1 MNHNS, CDR2 SASEGT. The CDR3 loop spans 14 amino acids. Trimming removed 6 bases from V and 1 base from J, with 12 bases in between. CDR3 in DNA: TGTGCCAGCAGCTCAGGGGTCCCCCAAGAGACCCAGTACTTC. It specifies CASSSGVPQETQYF.

V and J are TRBV12-3 or TRBV12-4 and TRBJ2-7, with TRBD1 matching 9 bases. The trim removed 6 bases at V and 1 base at J, leaving 4 bases unmatched. This CDR3 is built from 14 residues. CDR3 protein: CASRAGQGSYEQYF. CDR3 bases: TGTGCCAGCAGGGCGGGACAGGGTTCCTACGAGCAGTACTTC.

The chain is built from TRBV20-1 and TRBJ2-5; 13 nucleotides match TRBD2. The CDR3 has 17 residues. The germline V gene encodes CDR1 DFQATT and CDR2 SNEGSKA (reference sequence). After removal of 2 bases from V and 3 bases from J, the junction contained 9 bases not matched to a gene. CDR3 residues: CSARPLTSGRAEETQYF. CDR3 coding DNA: TGCAGTGCTAGACCACTAACTAGCGGGAGGGCCGAAGAGACCCAGTACTTC.

The gene calls are TRBV6-5 and TRBJ2-7; 8 bases line up with TRBD1. V lost 0 bases to trimming and J lost 3 bases; unmatched junction nucleotides: 7. CDR1 MNHEY and CDR2 SVGAGI come from the germline V gene. The CDR3 runs to 16 residues. The CDR3 region has the DNA TGTGCCAGCAGTTACTCCTCGGGACAGGTCGACTACGAGCAGTACTTC. Its protein product is CASSYSSGQVDYEQYF.

The chain carries TRBV10-3 and TRBJ2-3, with TRBD2 identical over 14 bases. Germline V CDR1 and CDR2: ENHRY, SYGVKD. The CDR3 spans 17 residues. V was clipped by 4 bases and J by 5 bases; unmatched bases: 8. The DNA for the CDR3 is TGTGCCATCAGTGGCGGGACTAGCGGGAGTTGGTTAGATACGCAGTATTTT. Translated: CAISGGTSGSWLDTQYF.

This clonotype was found many times. The gene calls are TRBV12-3 or TRBV12-4 and TRBJ2-1, with 16 bases identical to TRBD2. The ends lost 0 bases at V and 3 bases at J; junction bases unmatched: 11. The CDR3 runs 21 residues. The CDR3 region has the DNA TGTGCCAGCAGTTTAGCGACCGGGGGACTAGCGGGAGGGGTAGGCTACAATGAGCAGTTCTTC. Encoded protein: CASSLATGGLAGGVGYNEQFF.

This clonotype was detected only a few times. V gene TRBV11-2 combines with J gene TRBJ2-3; D is ambiguous. V was pared by 5 bases and J by 4 bases, with 13 bases between. Germline assignment: CDR1 SGHAT and CDR2 FQNNGV. This CDR3 spans 14 amino acids. The CDR3 DNA reads as TGTGCCAGCAGCCAAAGCCGGGCCGCAGATACGCAGTATTTT. Protein: CASSQSRAADTQYF. The whole variable domain, filled in from reference TRBV11-2 and TRBJ2-3, reads EAGVAQSPRYKIIEKRQSVAFWCNPISGHATLYWYQQILGQGPKLLIQFQNNGVVDDSQLPKDRFSAERLKGVDSTLKIQPAKLEDSAVYLCASSQSRAADTQYFGPGTRLTVL.

In its sample, this clonotype was seen a few times. The CDR3 DNA sequence: TGTGCCATCAGTGAGTCTGGCGACCGCTACACCTTC. This codes for CAISESGDRYTF. The chain is built from TRBV10-3 and TRBJ1-2; D remains ambiguous. The germline gives CDR1 ENHRY, CDR2 SYGVKD. The ends were cut back, 0 bases at V and 9 bases at J, with 8 bases in the middle. CDR3 size: 12 residues.

In this sample, this clonotype turned up a few times. The J gene is TRBJ2-3, the V gene TRBV20-1; TRBD2 might be the D (5 bases). V was clipped by 0 bases and J by 0 bases, with 34 bases between them. This CDR3 is built from 23 residues. Per the germline V gene, CDR1 is DFQATT and CDR2 is SNEGSKA (reference sequence). CDR3 loop: CSARDYMGSVRTTTKTSTDTQYF. Here the CDR3 DNA reads TGCAGTGCTAGAGATTATATGGGTAGCGTGAGAACAACCACCAAGACTAGCACAGATACGCAGTATTTT.

This clonotype occurred a few times. The chain carries TRBV5-1 and TRBJ1-1; 8 bases line up with TRBD1. The CDR3 is 13 amino acids. Looked up from germline, CDR1 is SGHRS and CDR2 is YFSETQ. V was pared by 2 bases and J by 10 bases, with 7 bases of the junction left unmatched. The CDR3 region has the DNA TGCGCCAGCAGCTTAGGGACAGGTGGGTCAGCTTTCTTT. It encodes CASSLGTGGSAFF.

This clonotype has more than one count but fewer than ten. The chain is built from TRBV6-1 and TRBJ2-3; D is unclear. CDR1 MNHNS and CDR2 SASEGT come from the germline V gene. Trimming took off 1 base at V and 7 bases at J, with 9 bases between the two ends. The CDR3 spans 13 residues. The DNA of the CDR3 is TGTGCCAGCAGTGAAGATAGTCGAAATACGCAGTATTTT. Translation: CASSEDSRNTQYF.